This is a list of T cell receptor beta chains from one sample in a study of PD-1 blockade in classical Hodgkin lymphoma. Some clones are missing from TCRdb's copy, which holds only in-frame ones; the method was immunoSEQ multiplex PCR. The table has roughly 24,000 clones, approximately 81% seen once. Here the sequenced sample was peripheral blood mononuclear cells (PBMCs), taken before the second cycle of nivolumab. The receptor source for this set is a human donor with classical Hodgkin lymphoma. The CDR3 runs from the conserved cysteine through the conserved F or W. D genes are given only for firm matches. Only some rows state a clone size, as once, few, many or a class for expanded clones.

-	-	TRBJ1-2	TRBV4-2	CASSRDLYGYTF	TGTGCCAGCAGCCGGGACCTCTATGGCTACACCTTC
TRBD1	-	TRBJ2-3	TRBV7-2	CASSWGPGQGTDTQYF	TGTGCCAGCAGCTGGGGGCCGGGACAGGGCACAGATACGCAGTATTTT
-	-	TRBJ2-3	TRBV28	CASSGRLPSQYF	TGTGCCAGCAGTGGCCGACTGCCCTCGCAGTATTTT
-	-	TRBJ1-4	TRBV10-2	CASRGGVRGEKLFF	TGCGCCAGCAGAGGCGGGGTCCGTGGGGAAAAACTGTTTTTT
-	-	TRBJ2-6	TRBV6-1	CASSVSGANVLTF	TGTGCCAGCAGTGTATCTGGGGCCAACGTCCTGACTTTC
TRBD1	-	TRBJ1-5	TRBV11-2	CASSSGTGGPYSNQPQHF	TGTGCCAGCAGCTCCGGGACAGGGGGACCTTATAGCAATCAGCCCCAGCATTTT
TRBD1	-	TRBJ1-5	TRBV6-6	CASSYPGTGPGQPQHF	TGTGCCAGCAGTTACCCCGGGACAGGGCCTGGGCAGCCCCAGCATTTT
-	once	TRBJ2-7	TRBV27	CASSFFYAGEQYF	TGTGCCAGCAGTTTCTTCTATGCGGGGGAGCAGTACTTC
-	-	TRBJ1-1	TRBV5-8	CASRKPWGGNTEAFF	TGTGCCAGCCGAAAACCCTGGGGCGGGAACACTGAAGCTTTCTTT
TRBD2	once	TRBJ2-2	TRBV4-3	CASSRAASGGAGNTGELFF	TGCGCCAGCAGCCGAGCCGCTAGCGGGGGGGCCGGTAACACCGGGGAGCTGTTTTTT
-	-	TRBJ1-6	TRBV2	CASSGTRASILNSPLHF	TGTGCCAGCAGTGGAACCAGGGCGTCCATTCTTAATTCACCCCTCCACTTT
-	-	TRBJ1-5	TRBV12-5	CASGLVLRSGNSNQPQHF	TGTGCTAGTGGTTTGGTACTACGGTCGGGGAACAGCAATCAGCCCCAGCATTTT
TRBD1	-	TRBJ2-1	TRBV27	CASSAGTEYNEQFF	TGTGCCAGCAGCGCCGGGACAGAATACAATGAGCAGTTCTTC
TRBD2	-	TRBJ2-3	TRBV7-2	CASSLAFGGGIGTDTQYF	TGTGCCAGCAGCTTGGCGTTCGGCGGGGGGATTGGCACAGATACGCAGTATTTT
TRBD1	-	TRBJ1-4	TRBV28	CASSGETGRNEKLFF	TGTGCCAGCAGTGGTGAGACAGGGAGAAATGAAAAACTGTTTTTT
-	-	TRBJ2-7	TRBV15	CATSRGVTYEQYF	TGTGCCACCAGCAGAGGGGTCACCTACGAGCAGTACTTC
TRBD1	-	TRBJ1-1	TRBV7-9	CASIPGQLNTEAFF	TGTGCCAGCATCCCGGGACAGTTGAACACTGAAGCTTTCTTT
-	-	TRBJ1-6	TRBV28	CASSPRHYNSPLHF	TGTGCCAGCAGTCCCAGACACTATAATTCACCCCTCCACTTT
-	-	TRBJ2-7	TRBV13	CASSEGSYEQYF	TGTGCCAGCAGCGAAGGGAGCTACGAGCAGTACTTC
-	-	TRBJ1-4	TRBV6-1	CANYRHPGKLFF	TGTGCCAACTATCGGCACCCCGGGAAACTGTTTTTT
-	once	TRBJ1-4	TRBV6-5	CASSLRPRRVHEKLFF	TGTGCCAGCAGTTTAAGGCCGAGGAGGGTTCATGAAAAACTGTTTTTT
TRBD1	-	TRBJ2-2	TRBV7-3	CASSFHPSGQGTRTGELFF	TGTGCCAGCAGCTTCCACCCATCCGGACAGGGGACAAGAACCGGGGAGCTGTTTTTT
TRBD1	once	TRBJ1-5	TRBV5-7	CASRRDSQGCSNQPQHF	TGTGCCAGCAGGCGGGACAGCCAAGGTTGCAGCAATCAGCCCCAGCATTTT
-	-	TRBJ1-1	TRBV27	CASSLMRNTEAFF	TGTGCCAGCAGTTTGATGAGGAACACTGAAGCTTTCTTT
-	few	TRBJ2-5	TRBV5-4	CASSSRGGSPQETQYF	TGTGCCAGCAGCTCTAGAGGCGGTTCGCCGCAAGAGACCCAGTACTTC
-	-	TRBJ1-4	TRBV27	CASSWSATNEKLFF	TGTGCCAGCAGTTGGAGTGCAACTAATGAAAAACTGTTTTTT